The T cell receptor beta chain described here comes from a study of blood T cell repertoires in COVID-19. Study at large: COVID-19 samples collected from the United States, Italy and Spain covered acute and convalescent phases.

Sequencing was performed with immunoSEQ multiplex PCR; in TCRdb, only in-frame clones are kept and a portion is missing. The table lists about 61,000 clones, just under 85% of them singletons. The CDR3 length is 15 residues. Germline values: CDR1 LNHNV, CDR2 YYDKDF (reference sequence). With 1 base clipped from V and 7 bases from J, the junction kept 7 bases outside the gene matches. This rearrangement joins TRBV15 to TRBJ1-5, with 7 bases that match TRBD1. Input material: peripheral blood. This receptor was obtained from a man in his sixties or seventies with acute or convalescent COVID-19. The CDR3 protein is CATSRVRQGVQPQHF. As DNA, the CDR3 is TGTGCCACCAGCAGAGTCCGACAGGGAGTCCAGCCCCAGCATTTT.